These T cell receptor beta chains were read from a single sample in a study of T cell responses to AZD1222 COVID-19 vaccine. The protocol was immunoSEQ multiplex PCR, while the TCRdb copy is restricted to in-frame clones and leaves out a portion. The table lists approximately 150,000 clones, approximately 90% of them singletons. Here the sequenced sample was peripheral blood, taken on day 0 of MenACWY control vaccination. The receptors were gathered from an adult in good health. The CDR3 runs from the conserved cysteine through the conserved F or W. The D gene is left open where the match is weak. Size is omitted from some rows. Given values are once, few, many or a class for expanded clones.

once,.,TRBV27,TRBJ2-5,CASSLIGVGETQYF,TGTGCCAGCAGTCTCATAGGGGTGGGAGAGACCCAGTACTTC
.,.,TRBV6-6,TRBJ1-1,CASGGNMNTEAFF,TGTGCCTCCGGTGGGAACATGAACACTGAAGCTTTCTTT
.,.,TRBV18,TRBJ2-5,CASSPIAVQETQYF,TGTGCCAGCTCACCAATCGCGGTCCAAGAGACCCAGTACTTC
.,TRBD1,TRBV18,TRBJ1-3,CASSPIPKGAQGNTIYF,TGTGCCAGCTCACCGATCCCGAAGGGGGCGCAAGGAAACACCATATATTTT
.,TRBD1,TRBV28,TRBJ1-3,CASSLGGTGSGNTIYF,TGTGCCAGCAGTTTGGGTGGGACAGGGAGTGGAAACACCATATATTTT
.,TRBD2,TRBV2,TRBJ2-1,CASSWDPTMTSGRNNEQFF,TGTGCCAGCAGTTGGGACCCAACCATGACTAGCGGGAGGAACAATGAGCAGTTCTTC
.,.,TRBV28,TRBJ1-5,CASSPLAAASNQPQHF,TGTGCCAGCAGCCCCCTGGCAGCAGCTAGCAATCAGCCCCAGCATTTT
once,.,TRBV30,TRBJ2-1,CAWSMGDSYNEQFF,TGTGCCTGGAGTATGGGGGACTCCTACAATGAGCAGTTCTTC
once,.,TRBV7-9,TRBJ1-1,CASSFGETEAFF,TGTGCCAGCAGCTTCGGGGAAACTGAAGCTTTCTTT
once,.,TRBV27,TRBJ2-7,CASSSSGGRGLSYEQYF,TGTGCCAGCAGTTCCTCTGGGGGGAGAGGTTTATCCTACGAGCAGTACTTC
once,TRBD1,TRBV29-1,TRBJ1-2,CSAGQGGGYTF,TGCAGCGCCGGACAGGGCGGCGGCTACACCTTC
.,.,TRBV6-5,TRBJ2-1,CASSYSRVYNEQFF,TGTGCCAGCAGTTACTCGAGGGTCTACAATGAGCAGTTCTTC
.,.,TRBV18,TRBJ1-3,CASSPGDGSSGNTIYF,TGTGCCAGCTCACCAGGTGACGGGAGCTCTGGAAACACCATATATTTT
.,TRBD1,TRBV7-7,TRBJ1-4,CASSPGTGLNEKLFF,TGTGCTAGCAGCCCCGGGACAGGTCTAAATGAAAAACTGTTTTTT
.,TRBD2,TRBV4-1,TRBJ2-1,CASSHNSGAYNEQFF,TGCGCCAGCAGCCATAATAGCGGGGCTTACAATGAGCAGTTCTTC
.,.,TRBV12-3/TRBV12-4,TRBJ2-7,CASSLDPHEQYF,TGTGCCAGCAGTTTGGACCCTCACGAGCAGTACTTC
.,.,TRBV6-5,TRBJ2-7,CASSPYGRRAHEQYF,TGTGCCAGCAGCCCCTATGGCAGGAGGGCCCACGAGCAGTACTTC
.,TRBD1,TRBV7-3,TRBJ2-1,CASSNRGPFGSEQFF,TGTGCCAGCAGCAACAGGGGTCCCTTTGGGAGTGAGCAGTTCTTC
once,.,TRBV7-9,TRBJ2-7,CASSWVPSYEQYF,TGTGCCAGCAGCTGGGTGCCGTCCTACGAGCAGTACTTC
.,.,TRBV27,TRBJ1-1,CASSLSSGSLGHTEAFF,TGTGCCAGCAGTTTATCGTCGGGTTCCCTCGGTCACACTGAAGCTTTCTTT
.,TRBD2,TRBV18,TRBJ2-1,CASSPPLATTYNEQFF,TGTGCCAGCTCACCACCACTAGCGACTACCTACAATGAGCAGTTCTTC
few,TRBD1,TRBV2,TRBJ1-5,CASSPDRGGNQPQHF,TGTGCCAGCAGTCCGGACAGGGGTGGCAATCAGCCCCAGCATTTT
.,.,TRBV14,TRBJ2-1,CASSQVDEQFF,TGTGCCAGCAGCCAAGTGGATGAGCAGTTCTTC
.,TRBD2,TRBV28,TRBJ2-7,CASRELAGGGSYEQYF,TGTGCCAGCAGGGAACTAGCGGGAGGAGGATCCTACGAGCAGTACTTC
.,TRBD1,TRBV5-1,TRBJ2-1,CASSLALRGQPYNEQFF,TGCGCCAGCAGCTTGGCCCTTCGGGGACAGCCCTACAATGAGCAGTTCTTC
.,.,TRBV5-1,TRBJ2-1,CASSESGSGEQFF,TGCGCCAGCTCGGAAAGCGGGTCCGGGGAGCAGTTCTTC
.,TRBD2,TRBV7-7,TRBJ2-1,CASSPRLVTGGKYNEQFF,TGTGCCAGCAGCCCCCGGCTGGTCACGGGAGGGAAATACAATGAGCAGTTCTTC
.,TRBD1,TRBV5-1,TRBJ1-4,CASRAEGQGGEKLFF,TGCGCCAGCAGGGCCGAGGGACAGGGGGGTGAAAAACTGTTTTTT
.,TRBD1,TRBV19,TRBJ2-2,CASRTGTGGVGELFF,TGTGCCAGTAGGACCGGGACAGGGGGCGTCGGGGAGCTGTTTTTT
.,.,TRBV19,TRBJ2-7,CASSIAGRSSYEQYF,TGTGCCAGTAGTATCGCAGGACGGAGCTCCTACGAGCAGTACTTC
.,TRBD1,TRBV5-1,TRBJ2-7,CASSPRTGDRNEQYF,TGCGCCAGCAGCCCTAGGACAGGGGATAGGAACGAGCAGTACTTC
.,.,TRBV18,TRBJ1-2,CASSEGTGNYGYTF,TGTGCCAGCTCGGAAGGGACGGGTAACTATGGCTACACCTTC
.,.,TRBV7-8,TRBJ2-1,CASSRETVALFF,TGTGCCAGCAGCCGAGAGACGGTAGCGCTGTTCTTC
.,TRBD1,TRBV5-6,TRBJ2-1,CASSLAGTGVAEQFF,TGTGCCAGCAGCTTGGCCGGGACAGGGGTAGCTGAGCAGTTCTTC
.,TRBD1,TRBV6-2/TRBV6-3,TRBJ2-5,CASSYRLIDRGLQETQYF,TGTGCCAGCAGTTACCGACTAATTGACAGGGGACTTCAAGAGACCCAGTACTTC
.,.,TRBV12-3/TRBV12-4,TRBJ2-7,CASSPAYEQYF,TGTGCCAGCAGCCCCGCCTACGAGCAGTACTTC
once,.,TRBV4-1,TRBJ2-1,CASSLGLAEPLYNEQFF,TGCGCCAGCAGCCTAGGGTTAGCGGAGCCCCTCTACAATGAGCAGTTCTTC
.,.,TRBV9,TRBJ2-2,CASSVDPGELFF,TGTGCCAGCAGCGTAGATCCCGGGGAGCTGTTTTTT
.,.,TRBV6-2/TRBV6-3,TRBJ1-2,CASSPVRVGGYTF,TGTGCCAGCAGTCCGGTCAGGGTTGGTGGCTACACCTTC
.,.,TRBV9,TRBJ1-1,CASSPKSTATNTEAFF,TGTGCCAGCAGCCCAAAGTCGACAGCTACGAACACTGAAGCTTTCTTT
.,.,TRBV5-1,TRBJ1-4,CASSSAGMGNEKLFF,TGCGCCAGCAGCTCGGCAGGGATGGGGAATGAAAAACTGTTTTTT
.,.,TRBV29-1,TRBJ1-1,CSVFTLMNTEAFF,TGCAGCGTTTTCACTCTCATGAACACTGAAGCTTTCTTT
.,TRBD1,TRBV2,TRBJ1-2,CASSEAPGQGGYTF,TGTGCCAGCAGTGAAGCCCCAGGACAGGGTGGCTACACCTTC
.,.,TRBV19,TRBJ2-2,CASSMTGRPADTGELFF,TGTGCCAGTAGTATGACGGGACGGCCCGCGGACACCGGGGAGCTGTTTTTT
.,.,TRBV9,TRBJ1-1,CASSAHLVKGHSEAFF,TGTGCCAGCAGCGCCCACCTGGTCAAAGGGCACTCAGAAGCTTTCTTT
.,.,TRBV30,TRBJ1-1,CAWSRSRFYTEAFF,TGTGCCTGGAGTCGCTCGCGATTTTACACTGAAGCTTTCTTT
.,TRBD2,TRBV14,TRBJ2-7,CASSQISGETYEQYF,TGTGCCAGCAGCCAAATTAGCGGGGAGACCTACGAGCAGTACTTC
.,TRBD2,TRBV4-1,TRBJ2-1,CASGGGLAGSSYNEQFF,TGCGCCAGCGGCGGGGGACTAGCGGGTAGCTCCTACAATGAGCAGTTCTTC
.,TRBD1,TRBV19,TRBJ1-2,CASSIGPMDRGTYGYTF,TGTGCCAGTAGTATAGGCCCCATGGACAGGGGGACCTATGGCTACACCTTC
.,.,TRBV29-1,TRBJ2-7,CSVKGAYEQYF,TGCAGCGTTAAGGGCGCGTACGAGCAGTACTTC
once,TRBD1,TRBV6-5,TRBJ1-1,CASSRGTDLSAFF,TGTGCCAGCAGCAGAGGGACAGACTTATCCGCTTTCTTT
.,TRBD1,TRBV5-1,TRBJ1-4,CASSWGQGSNEKLFF,TGCGCCAGCAGCTGGGGACAGGGATCTAATGAAAAACTGTTTTTT
.,.,TRBV5-1,TRBJ2-4,CASRAELGFQYF,TGCGCCAGCAGGGCGGAGTTGGGGTTTCAGTACTTC
.,TRBD1,TRBV30,TRBJ1-2,CAWSVQGGRDGYTF,TGTGCCTGGAGTGTACAAGGGGGCAGGGATGGCTACACCTTC